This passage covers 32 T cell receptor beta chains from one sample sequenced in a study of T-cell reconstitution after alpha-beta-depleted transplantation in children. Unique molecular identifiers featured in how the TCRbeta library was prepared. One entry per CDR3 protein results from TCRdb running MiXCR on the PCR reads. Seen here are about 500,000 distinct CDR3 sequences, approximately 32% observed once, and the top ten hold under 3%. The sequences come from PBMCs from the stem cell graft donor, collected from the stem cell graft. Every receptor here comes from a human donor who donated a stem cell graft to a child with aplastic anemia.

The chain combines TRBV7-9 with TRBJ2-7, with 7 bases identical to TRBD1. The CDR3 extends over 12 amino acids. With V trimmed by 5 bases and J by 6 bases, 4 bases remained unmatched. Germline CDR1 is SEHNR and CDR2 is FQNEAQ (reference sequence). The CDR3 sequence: CASSRPGGEQYV. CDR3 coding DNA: TGTGCCAGCAGCCGACCAGGGGGCGAGCAGTACGTC.

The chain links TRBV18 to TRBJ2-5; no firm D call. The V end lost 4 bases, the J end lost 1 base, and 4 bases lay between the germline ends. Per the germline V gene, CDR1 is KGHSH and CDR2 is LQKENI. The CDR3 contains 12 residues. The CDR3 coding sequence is TGTGCCAGCTCACAACTCCAAGAGACCCAGTACTTC. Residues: CASSQLQETQYF.

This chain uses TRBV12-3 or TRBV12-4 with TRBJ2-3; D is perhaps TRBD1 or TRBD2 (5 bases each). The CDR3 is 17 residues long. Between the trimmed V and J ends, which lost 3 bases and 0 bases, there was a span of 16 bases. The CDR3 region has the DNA TGTGCCAGCAGTTTTATGAGGGGCGGTGCTAGCACAGATACGCAGTATTTT. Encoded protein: CASSFMRGGASTDTQYF.

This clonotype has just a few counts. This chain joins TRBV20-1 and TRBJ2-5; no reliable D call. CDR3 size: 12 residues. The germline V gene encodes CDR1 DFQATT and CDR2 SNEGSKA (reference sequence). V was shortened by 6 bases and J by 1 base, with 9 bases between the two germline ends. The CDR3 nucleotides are TGCAGTGCCCGGGCAGCCCAAGAGACCCAGTACTTC. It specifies CSARAAQETQYF.

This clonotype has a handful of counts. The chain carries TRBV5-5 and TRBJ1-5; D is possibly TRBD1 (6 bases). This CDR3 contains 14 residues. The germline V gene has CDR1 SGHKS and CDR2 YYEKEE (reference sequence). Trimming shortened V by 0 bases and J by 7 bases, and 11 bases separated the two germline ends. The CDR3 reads CASSLAGAQQPQHF. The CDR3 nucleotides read TGTGCCAGCAGCTTGGCGGGGGCGCAACAGCCCCAGCATTTT.

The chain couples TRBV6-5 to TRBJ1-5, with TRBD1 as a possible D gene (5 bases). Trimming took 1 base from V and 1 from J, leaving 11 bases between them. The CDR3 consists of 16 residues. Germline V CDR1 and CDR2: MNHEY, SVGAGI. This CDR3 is CASSYLTASSNQPQHF. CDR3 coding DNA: TGTGCCAGCAGTTACTTGACAGCGTCCAGCAATCAGCCCCAGCATTTT.

DNA for the CDR3: TGCAGTGCTAGATTCCCCAAAGGGCGACAAGAGACCCAGTACTTC. As protein: CSARFPKGRQETQYF. The chain uses TRBV20-1 and TRBJ2-5; D is uncertain. The CDR3 runs to 15 residues. The V end was cut by 2 bases, the J end by 2 bases, with 15 bases between. Germline-derived CDR1 and CDR2 are DFQATT and SNEGSKA (reference sequence).

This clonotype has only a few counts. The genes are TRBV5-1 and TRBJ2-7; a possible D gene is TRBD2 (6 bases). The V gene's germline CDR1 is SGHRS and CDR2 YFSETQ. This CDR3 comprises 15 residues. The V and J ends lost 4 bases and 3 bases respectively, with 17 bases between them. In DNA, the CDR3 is TGCGCCAGCAGCCCCCCCCCGGGAGAGTACTACGAGCAGTACTTC. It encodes CASSPPPGEYYEQYF.

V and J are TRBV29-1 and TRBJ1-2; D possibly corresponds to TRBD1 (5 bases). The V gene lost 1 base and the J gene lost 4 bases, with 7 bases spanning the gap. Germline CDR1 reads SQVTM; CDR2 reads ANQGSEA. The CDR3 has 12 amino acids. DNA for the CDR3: TGCAGCGTTGAAGGAGGGGTCTATGGCTACACCTTC. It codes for CSVEGGVYGYTF. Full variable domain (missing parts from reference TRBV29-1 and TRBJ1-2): SAVISQKPSRDICQRGTSLTIQCQVDSQVTMMFWYRQQPGQSLTLIATANQGSEATYESGFVIDKFPISRPNLTFSTLTVSNMSPEDSSIYLCSVEGGVYGYTFGSGTRLTVV.

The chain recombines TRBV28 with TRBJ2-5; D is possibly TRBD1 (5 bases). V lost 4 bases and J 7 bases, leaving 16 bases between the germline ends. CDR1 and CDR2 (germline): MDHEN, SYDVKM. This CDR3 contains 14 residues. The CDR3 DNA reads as TGTGCCAGCAGTTCCCCGGCCGCAGGGTGGACCCAGTACTTC. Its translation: CASSSPAAGWTQYF. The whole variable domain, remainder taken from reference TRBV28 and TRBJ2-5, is DVKVTQSSRYLVKRTGEKVFLECVQDMDHENMFWYRQDPGLGLRLIYFSYDVKMKEKGDIPEGYSVSREKKERFSLILESASTNQTSMYLCASSSPAAGWTQYFGPGTRLLVL.

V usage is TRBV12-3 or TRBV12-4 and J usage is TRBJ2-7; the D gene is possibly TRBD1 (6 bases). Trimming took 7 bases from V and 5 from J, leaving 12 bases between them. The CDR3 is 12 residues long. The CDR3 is CASTTGYHEQYF. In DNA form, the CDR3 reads TGTGCCAGCACCACAGGGTATCACGAGCAGTACTTC.

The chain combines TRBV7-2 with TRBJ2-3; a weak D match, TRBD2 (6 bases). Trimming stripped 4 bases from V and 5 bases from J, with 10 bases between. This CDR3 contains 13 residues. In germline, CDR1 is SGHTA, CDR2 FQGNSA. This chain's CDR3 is CASSSPGLDTQYF. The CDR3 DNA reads TGTGCCAGCAGCTCCCCGGGACTAGATACGCAGTATTTT.

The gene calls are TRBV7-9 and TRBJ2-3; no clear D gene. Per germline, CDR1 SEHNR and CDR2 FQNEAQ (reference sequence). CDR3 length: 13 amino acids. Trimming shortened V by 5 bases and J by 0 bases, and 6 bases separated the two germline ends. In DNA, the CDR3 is TGTGCCAGCAGCGCACAGAGCACAGATACGCAGTATTTT. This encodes CASSAQSTDTQYF.

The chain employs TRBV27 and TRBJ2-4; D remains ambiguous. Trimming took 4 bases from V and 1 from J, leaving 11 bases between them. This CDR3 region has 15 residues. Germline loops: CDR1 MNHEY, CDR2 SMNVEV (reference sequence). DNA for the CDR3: TGTGCCAGCAGTTCCTCAGCGAGGGCCAAAAACATTCAGTACTTC. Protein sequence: CASSSSARAKNIQYF.

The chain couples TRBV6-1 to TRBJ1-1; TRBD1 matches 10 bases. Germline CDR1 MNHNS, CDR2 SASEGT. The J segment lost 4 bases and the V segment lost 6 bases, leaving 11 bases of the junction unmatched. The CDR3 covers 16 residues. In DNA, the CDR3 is TGTGCCAGCAGGCCCCGAGACAGGGGGCCGGGCACTGAAGCTTTCTTT. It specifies CASRPRDRGPGTEAFF.

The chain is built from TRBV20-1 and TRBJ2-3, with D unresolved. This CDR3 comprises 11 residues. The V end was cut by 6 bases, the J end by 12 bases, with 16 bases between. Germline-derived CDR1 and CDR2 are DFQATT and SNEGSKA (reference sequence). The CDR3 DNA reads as TGCAGTGCCACTCCCGGGCCCACCCAGTATTTT. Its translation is CSATPGPTQYF.

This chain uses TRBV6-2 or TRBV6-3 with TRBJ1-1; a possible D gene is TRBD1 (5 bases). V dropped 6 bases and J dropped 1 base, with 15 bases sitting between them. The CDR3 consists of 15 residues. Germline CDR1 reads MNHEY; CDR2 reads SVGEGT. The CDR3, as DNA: TGTGCCAGCAGGTCTCCTTGGAGGGGGAACACTGAAGCTTTCTTT. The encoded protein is CASRSPWRGNTEAFF.

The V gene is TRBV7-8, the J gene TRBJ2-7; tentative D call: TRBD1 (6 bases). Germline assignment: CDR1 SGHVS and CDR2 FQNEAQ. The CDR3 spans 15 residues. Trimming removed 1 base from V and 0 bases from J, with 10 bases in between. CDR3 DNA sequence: TGTGCCAGCAGCTTAGTGCAGGGGTCCTCCTACGAGCAGTACTTC. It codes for CASSLVQGSSYEQYF. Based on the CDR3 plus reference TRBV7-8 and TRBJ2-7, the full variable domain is GAGVSQSPRYKVAKRGQDVALRCDPISGHVSLFWYQQALGQGPEFLTYFQNEAQLDKSGLPSDRFFAERPEGSVSTLKIQRTQQEDSAVYLCASSLVQGSSYEQYFGPGTRLTVT.

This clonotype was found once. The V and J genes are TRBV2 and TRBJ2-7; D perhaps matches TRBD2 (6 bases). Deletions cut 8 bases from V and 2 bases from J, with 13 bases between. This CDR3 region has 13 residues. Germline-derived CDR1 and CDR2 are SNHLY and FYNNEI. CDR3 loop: CASSKGGTYEQYV. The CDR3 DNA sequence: TGTGCCAGCTCGAAAGGCGGGACCTACGAGCAGTACGTC.

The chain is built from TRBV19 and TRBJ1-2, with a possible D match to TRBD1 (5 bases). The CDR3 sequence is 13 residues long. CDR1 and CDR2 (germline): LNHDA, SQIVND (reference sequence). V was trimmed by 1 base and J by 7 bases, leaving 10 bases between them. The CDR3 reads CASSIATGGGYTF. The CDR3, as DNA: TGTGCCAGTAGTATAGCCACAGGAGGTGGCTACACCTTC.

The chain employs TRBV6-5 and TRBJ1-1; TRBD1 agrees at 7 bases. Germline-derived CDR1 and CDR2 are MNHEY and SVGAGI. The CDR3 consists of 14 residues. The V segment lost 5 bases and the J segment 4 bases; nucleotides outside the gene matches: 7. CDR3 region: CASSLQGPLTEAFF. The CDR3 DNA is TGTGCCAGCAGTCTACAGGGGCCCCTCACTGAAGCTTTCTTT.

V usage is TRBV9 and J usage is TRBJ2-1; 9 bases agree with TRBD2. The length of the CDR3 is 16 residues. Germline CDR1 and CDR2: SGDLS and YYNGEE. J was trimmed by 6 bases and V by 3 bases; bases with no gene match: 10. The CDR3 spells CASSGGSGSVRNEQFF. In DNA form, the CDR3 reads TGTGCCAGCAGCGGGGGTAGCGGGAGTGTCCGCAATGAGCAGTTCTTC.

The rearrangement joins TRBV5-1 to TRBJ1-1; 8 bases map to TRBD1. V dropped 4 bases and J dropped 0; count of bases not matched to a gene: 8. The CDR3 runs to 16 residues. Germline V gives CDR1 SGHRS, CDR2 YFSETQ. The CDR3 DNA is TGCGCCAGCAGCGAACTGGGGACAGGCCTGAACACTGAAGCTTTCTTT. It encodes CASSELGTGLNTEAFF. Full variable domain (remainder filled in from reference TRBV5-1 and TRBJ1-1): KAGVTQTPRYLIKTRGQQVTLSCSPISGHRSVSWYQQTPGQGLQFLFEYFSETQRNKGNFPGRFSGRQFSNSRSEMNVSTLELGDSALYLCASSELGTGLNTEAFFGQGTRLTVV.

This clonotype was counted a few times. This CDR3 is CASSHPLRQQSNYGYTF. CDR3 DNA: TGTGCCAGCAGCCACCCCTTACGACAGCAGTCTAACTATGGCTACACCTTC. The chain recombines TRBV7-9 with TRBJ1-2; a weak D match, TRBD1 (5 bases). Trimming pared 5 bases from V and 0 bases from J, leaving 19 bases between. The CDR3 length is 17 residues. From germline, CDR1 is SEHNR and CDR2 FQNEAQ (reference sequence).

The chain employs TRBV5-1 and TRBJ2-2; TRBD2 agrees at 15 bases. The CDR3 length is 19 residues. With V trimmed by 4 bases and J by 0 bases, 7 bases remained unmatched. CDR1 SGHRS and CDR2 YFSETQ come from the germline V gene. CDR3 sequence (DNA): TGCGCCAGCAGCCTTGGCCGGACTAGCGGGAGGGCGAACACCGGGGAGCTGTTTTTT. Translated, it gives CASSLGRTSGRANTGELFF.

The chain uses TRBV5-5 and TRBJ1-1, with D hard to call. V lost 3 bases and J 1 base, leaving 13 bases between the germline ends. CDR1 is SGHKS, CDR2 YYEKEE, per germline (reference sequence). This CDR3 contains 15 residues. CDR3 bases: TGTGCCAGCAGCTCTGAAGGACGGAAGAACACTGAAGCTTTCTTT. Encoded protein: CASSSEGRKNTEAFF.

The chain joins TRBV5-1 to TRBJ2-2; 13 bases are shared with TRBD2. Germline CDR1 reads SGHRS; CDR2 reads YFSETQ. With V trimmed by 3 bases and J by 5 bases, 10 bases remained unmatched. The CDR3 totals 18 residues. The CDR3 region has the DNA TGCGCCAGCAGCTCCATGACTAGCGGGAGGTCCGGGACCGGGGAGCTGTTTTTT. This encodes CASSSMTSGRSGTGELFF.

CDR3 nucleotides: TGTGCCAGCAGTTACTCGGGACAGGGGGGGAACATTCAGTACTTC. It translates to CASSYSGQGGNIQYF. J is TRBJ2-4 and V is TRBV6-5; 11 nucleotides line up with TRBD1. Germline CDR1 is MNHEY and CDR2 is SVGAGI. J lost 7 bases, V lost 0 bases, and 2 bases had no gene match. The CDR3 consists of 15 residues.

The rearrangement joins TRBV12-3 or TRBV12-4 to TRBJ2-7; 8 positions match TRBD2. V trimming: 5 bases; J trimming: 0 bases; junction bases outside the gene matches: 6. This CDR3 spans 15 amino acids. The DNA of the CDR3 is TGTGCCAGCAGTCAAAGCGGGAGAGCCTCCTACGAGCAGTACTTC. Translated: CASSQSGRASYEQYF.

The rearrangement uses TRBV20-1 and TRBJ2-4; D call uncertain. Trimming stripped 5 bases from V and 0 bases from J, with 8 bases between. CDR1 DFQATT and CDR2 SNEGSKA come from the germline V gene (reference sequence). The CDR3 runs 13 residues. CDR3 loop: CSAPKEAKNIQYF. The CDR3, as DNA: TGCAGTGCTCCGAAGGAAGCCAAAAACATTCAGTACTTC.

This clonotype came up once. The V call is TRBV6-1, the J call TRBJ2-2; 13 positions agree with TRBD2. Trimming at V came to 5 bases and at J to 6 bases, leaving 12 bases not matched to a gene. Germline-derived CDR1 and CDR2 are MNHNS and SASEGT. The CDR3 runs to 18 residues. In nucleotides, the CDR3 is TGTGCCAGCAGTAAAACCGGGACTAGCGGGATCCGTTCCGGGGAGCTGTTTTTT. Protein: CASSKTGTSGIRSGELFF.

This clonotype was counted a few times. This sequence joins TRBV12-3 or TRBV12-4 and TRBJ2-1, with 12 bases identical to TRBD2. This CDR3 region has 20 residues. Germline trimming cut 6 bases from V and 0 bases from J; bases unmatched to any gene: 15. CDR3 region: CASRKSGTSGRSSSYNEQFF. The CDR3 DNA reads TGTGCCAGCAGAAAATCCGGGACTAGCGGGCGAAGTAGCTCCTACAATGAGCAGTTCTTC.